This is a list of T cell receptor beta chains from one sample in a study of naive CD8 T cells in extremely preterm neonates. This table comes from immunoSEQ multiplex PCR, and its TCRdb copy is limited to in-frame clones, with some not included. The table has several thousand clones, 98% seen once. The material sequenced was naive CD8+ T cells from cord blood. The receptors originated from a newborn in good health. CDR3s include the opening cysteine and the closing phenylalanine or tryptophan. The D gene is left open where the match is weak. A row's size may be missing; if present it is once, few, many or a size class.

clone size	V gene	D gene	J gene	CDR3 protein	CDR3 DNA
NA	TRBV27	TRBD1	TRBJ1-1	CASSPGGWTEAFF	TGTGCCAGCAGTCCAGGGGGCTGGACTGAAGCTTTCTTT
NA	TRBV21-1	NA	TRBJ2-7	CASSNSSYEQYF	TGTGCCAGCAGCAACAGCTCCTACGAGCAGTACTTC
NA	TRBV19	NA	TRBJ2-1	CASSMTGNEQFF	TGTGCCAGTAGTATGACCGGGAATGAGCAGTTCTTC
NA	TRBV27	NA	TRBJ1-1	CASRGGVNTEAFF	TGTGCCAGCAGGGGAGGGGTGAACACTGAAGCTTTCTTT
NA	TRBV6-6	NA	TRBJ2-7	CASSYLTGYEQYF	TGTGCCAGCAGTTACCTCACGGGGTACGAGCAGTACTTC
once	TRBV19	NA	TRBJ1-1	CASSIGVGRAETEAFF	TGTGCCAGTAGTATAGGAGTGGGCAGGGCAGAGACTGAAGCTTTCTTT
NA	TRBV28	NA	TRBJ1-6	CASSSSSGPSPYNSPLHF	TGTGCCAGCAGTTCCTCCTCAGGGCCAAGTCCCTATAATTCACCCCTCCACTTT
NA	TRBV5-1	TRBD2	TRBJ2-7	CASSLASGALEQYF	TGCGCCAGCAGCTTGGCTAGCGGAGCCTTGGAGCAGTACTTC
NA	TRBV19	NA	TRBJ2-1	CASSMGASYNEQFF	TGTGCCAGTAGTATGGGAGCGTCCTACAATGAGCAGTTCTTC
NA	TRBV4-3	NA	TRBJ2-1	CASSQEVGAFYNEQFF	TGCGCCAGCAGCCAAGAGGTAGGAGCGTTTTACAATGAGCAGTTCTTC
NA	TRBV7-2	TRBD2	TRBJ2-2	CASSWTSGNTGELFF	TGTGCCAGCAGCTGGACTAGCGGGAACACCGGGGAGCTGTTTTTT
NA	TRBV13	NA	TRBJ2-7	CASSPLSSYEQYF	TGTGCCAGCAGCCCTCTAAGCTCCTACGAGCAGTACTTC
NA	TRBV28	NA	TRBJ1-2	CASSFGQFNYGYTF	TGTGCCAGCAGTTTTGGACAGTTCAACTATGGCTACACCTTC
NA	TRBV27	TRBD2	TRBJ2-2	CASSSRLAYKPGELFF	TGTGCCAGCAGCTCTAGACTAGCCTACAAACCCGGGGAGCTGTTTTTT
NA	TRBV5-1	NA	TRBJ2-7	CASSLYGGSYEQYF	TGCGCCAGCAGCTTGTACGGCGGGTCCTACGAGCAGTACTTC
NA	TRBV11-3	TRBD2	TRBJ2-1	CASSFLLAGDEQFF	TGTGCCAGCAGCTTCTTGCTAGCGGGGGATGAGCAGTTCTTC
NA	TRBV25-1	NA	TRBJ1-1	CASSEGQNTEAFF	TGTGCCAGCAGTGAAGGACAGAACACTGAAGCTTTCTTT
NA	TRBV11-2	NA	TRBJ2-7	CASSHTGWASYEQYF	TGTGCCAGCAGCCATACAGGGTGGGCTTCCTACGAGCAGTACTTC
NA	TRBV4-3	TRBD2	TRBJ2-3	CASSQIAGESTDTQYF	TGCGCCAGCAGCCAAATAGCGGGGGAAAGCACAGATACGCAGTATTTT
NA	TRBV19	NA	TRBJ2-1	CASSILFSSYNEQFF	TGTGCCAGTAGTATCCTCTTCAGCTCCTACAATGAGCAGTTCTTC
once	TRBV28	NA	TRBJ1-3	CASSLYSSGNTIYF	TGTGCCAGCAGTTTATACAGCTCTGGAAACACCATATATTTT
NA	TRBV9	TRBD2	TRBJ2-3	CASSVTLAGTTDTQYF	TGTGCCAGCAGCGTAACCCTAGCGGGGACCACAGATACGCAGTATTTT
once	TRBV27	TRBD2	TRBJ2-3	CASSLTRGGDTQYF	TGTGCCAGCAGTTTAACACGGGGGGGCGATACGCAGTATTTT
NA	TRBV7-6	TRBD2	TRBJ2-1	CASSFPTSGSSYNEQFF	TGTGCCAGCAGCTTCCCGACTAGCGGGAGCTCCTACAATGAGCAGTTCTTC
NA	TRBV18	TRBD1	TRBJ1-6	CASSPTGASSYNSPLHF	TGTGCCAGCTCACCAACAGGGGCGAGCTCCTATAATTCACCCCTCCACTTT
NA	TRBV11-2	NA	TRBJ2-7	CASSFGGYEQYF	TGTGCCAGCAGCTTCGGGGGCTACGAGCAGTACTTC
NA	TRBV28	TRBD1	TRBJ2-7	CASSSTTGAYEQYF	TGTGCCAGCAGTTCGACTACAGGGGCCTACGAGCAGTACTTC
NA	TRBV19	NA	TRBJ2-2	CASSILTGELFF	TGTGCCAGTAGTATTCTTACCGGGGAGCTGTTTTTT
NA	TRBV6-6	NA	TRBJ2-7	CASSYGGTYEQYF	TGTGCCAGCAGTTACGGGGGGACCTACGAGCAGTACTTC
NA	TRBV12-5	NA	TRBJ2-3	CASGTGTPRTDTQYF	TGTGCTAGTGGTACCGGGACACCTAGGACCGATACGCAGTATTTT
NA	TRBV19	TRBD1	TRBJ2-7	CATSPGTGPYEQYF	TGTGCCACTTCTCCCGGGACAGGGCCCTACGAGCAGTACTTC
NA	TRBV6-5	TRBD2	TRBJ2-1	CASSLASGNEQFF	TGTGCCAGCAGTTTAGCTAGCGGGAATGAGCAGTTCTTC
NA	TRBV6-4	NA	TRBJ2-5	CASSDAQEETQYF	TGTGCCAGCAGTGACGCGCAGGAAGAGACCCAGTACTTC